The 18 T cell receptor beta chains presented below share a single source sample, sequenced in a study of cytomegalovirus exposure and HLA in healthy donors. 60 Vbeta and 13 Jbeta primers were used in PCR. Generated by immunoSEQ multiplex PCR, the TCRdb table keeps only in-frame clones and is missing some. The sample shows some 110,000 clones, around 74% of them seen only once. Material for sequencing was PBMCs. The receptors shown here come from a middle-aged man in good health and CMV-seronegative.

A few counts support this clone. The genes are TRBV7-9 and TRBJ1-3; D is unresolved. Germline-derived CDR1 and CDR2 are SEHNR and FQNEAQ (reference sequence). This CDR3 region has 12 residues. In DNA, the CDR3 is TGTTCCTCTCGGGACTCTGGAAACACCATATATTTT. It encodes CSSRDSGNTIYF.

CDR3 in amino acids: CASSDVLNTIYF. The DNA for the CDR3 is TGCGCCAGCAGTGACGTCCTGAACACCATATATTTT. This chain links TRBV10-2 with TRBJ1-3; D is unclear. The CDR3 consists of 12 residues. The V end was cut by 3 bases, the J end by 7 bases, with 7 bases between. Per germline, CDR1 WSHSY and CDR2 SAAADI.

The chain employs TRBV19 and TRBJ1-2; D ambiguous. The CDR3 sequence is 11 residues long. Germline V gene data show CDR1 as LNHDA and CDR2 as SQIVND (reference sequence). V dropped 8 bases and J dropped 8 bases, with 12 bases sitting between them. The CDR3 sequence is CASWASNGYTF. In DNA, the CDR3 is TGTGCCAGTTGGGCCAGTAACGGCTACACCTTC. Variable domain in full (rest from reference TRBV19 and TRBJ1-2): DGGITQSPKYLFRKEGQNVTLSCEQNLNHDAMYWYRQDPGQGLRLIYYSQIVNDFQKGDIAEGYSVSREKKESFPLTVTSAQKNPTAFYLCASWASNGYTFGSGTRLTVV.

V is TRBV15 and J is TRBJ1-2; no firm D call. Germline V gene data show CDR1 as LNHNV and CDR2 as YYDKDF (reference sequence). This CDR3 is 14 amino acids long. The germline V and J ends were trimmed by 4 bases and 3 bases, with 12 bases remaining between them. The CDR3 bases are TGTGCCACCAGCAAGAGGGCGATCGACTATGGCTACACCTTC. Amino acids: CATSKRAIDYGYTF.

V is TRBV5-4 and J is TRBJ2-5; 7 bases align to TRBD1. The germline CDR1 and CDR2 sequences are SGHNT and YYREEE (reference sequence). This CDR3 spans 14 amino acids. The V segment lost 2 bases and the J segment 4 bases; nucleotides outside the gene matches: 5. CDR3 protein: CASSFGPGGETQYF. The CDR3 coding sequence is TGTGCCAGCAGCTTTGGGCCAGGGGGAGAGACCCAGTACTTC.

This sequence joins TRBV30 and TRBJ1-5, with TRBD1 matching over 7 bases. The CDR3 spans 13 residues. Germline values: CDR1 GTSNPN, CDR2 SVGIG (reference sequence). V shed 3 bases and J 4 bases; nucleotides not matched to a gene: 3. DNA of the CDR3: TGTGCCTGGAGCCTGACAGGGAATCAGCCCCAGCATTTT. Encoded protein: CAWSLTGNQPQHF.

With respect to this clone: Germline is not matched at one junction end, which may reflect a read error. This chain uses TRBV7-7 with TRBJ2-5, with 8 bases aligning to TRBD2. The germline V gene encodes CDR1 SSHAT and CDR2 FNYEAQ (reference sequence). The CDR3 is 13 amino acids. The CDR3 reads CASTGGFEETQYF. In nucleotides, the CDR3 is TGTGCTAGCACGGGGGGGTTCGAAGAGACCCAGTACTTC.

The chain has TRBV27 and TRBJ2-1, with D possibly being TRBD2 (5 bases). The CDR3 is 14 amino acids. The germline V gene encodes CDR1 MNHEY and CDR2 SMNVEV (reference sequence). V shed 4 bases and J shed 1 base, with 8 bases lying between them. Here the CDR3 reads CASSYPGSYNEQFF. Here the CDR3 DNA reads TGTGCCAGCAGTTATCCGGGGTCCTACAATGAGCAGTTCTTC.

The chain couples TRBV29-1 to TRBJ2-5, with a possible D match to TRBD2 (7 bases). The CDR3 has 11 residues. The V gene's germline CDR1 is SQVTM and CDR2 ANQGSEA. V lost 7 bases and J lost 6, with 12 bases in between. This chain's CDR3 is CSAPGGQTQYF. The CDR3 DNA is TGCAGCGCCCCGGGGGGCCAGACCCAGTACTTC.

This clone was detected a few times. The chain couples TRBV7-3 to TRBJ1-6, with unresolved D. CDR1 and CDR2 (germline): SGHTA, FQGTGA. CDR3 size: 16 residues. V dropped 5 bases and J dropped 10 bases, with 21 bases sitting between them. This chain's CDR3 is CASSRRAGLAASPLHF. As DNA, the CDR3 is TGTGCCAGCAGCCGAAGGGCGGGCCTTGCAGCGTCACCCCTCCACTTT.

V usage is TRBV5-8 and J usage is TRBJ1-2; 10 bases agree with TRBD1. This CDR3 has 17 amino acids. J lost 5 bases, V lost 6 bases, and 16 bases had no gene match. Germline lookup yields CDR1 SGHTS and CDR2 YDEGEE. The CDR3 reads CASTPGQGTSDTYGYTF. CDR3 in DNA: TGTGCCAGCACCCCGGGACAGGGGACTTCAGACACTTATGGCTACACCTTC.

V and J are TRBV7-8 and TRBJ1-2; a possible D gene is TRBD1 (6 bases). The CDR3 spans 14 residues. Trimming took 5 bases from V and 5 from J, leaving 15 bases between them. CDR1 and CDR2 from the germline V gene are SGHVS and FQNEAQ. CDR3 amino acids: CASSQPGQVYGYTF. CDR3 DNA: TGTGCCAGCAGCCAACCGGGACAAGTATATGGCTACACCTTC.

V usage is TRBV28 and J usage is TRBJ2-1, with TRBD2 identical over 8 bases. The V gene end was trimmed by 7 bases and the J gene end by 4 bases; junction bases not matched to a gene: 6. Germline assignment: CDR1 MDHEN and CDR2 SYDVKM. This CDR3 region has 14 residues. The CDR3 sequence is CASKNSGDYNEQFF. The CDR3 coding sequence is TGTGCCAGCAAAAATAGCGGGGATTACAATGAGCAGTTCTTC.

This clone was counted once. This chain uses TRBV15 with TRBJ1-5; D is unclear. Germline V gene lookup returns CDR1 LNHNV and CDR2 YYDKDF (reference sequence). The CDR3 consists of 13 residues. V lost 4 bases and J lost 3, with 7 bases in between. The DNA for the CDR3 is TGTGCCACCAGCATGGGCACCAATCAGCCCCAGCATTTT. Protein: CATSMGTNQPQHF.

CDR3 amino acids: CASSSMTDRWDTEAFF. For the CDR3, the DNA is TGTGCCAGCAGCTCTATGACGGACAGATGGGACACTGAAGCTTTCTTT. The V gene is TRBV5-4, the J gene TRBJ1-1; tentatively, D is TRBD1 (6 bases). The germline V gene encodes CDR1 SGHNT and CDR2 YYREEE (reference sequence). Trimming removed 3 bases at V and 3 bases at J, with 18 bases between. The CDR3 is 16 residues long.

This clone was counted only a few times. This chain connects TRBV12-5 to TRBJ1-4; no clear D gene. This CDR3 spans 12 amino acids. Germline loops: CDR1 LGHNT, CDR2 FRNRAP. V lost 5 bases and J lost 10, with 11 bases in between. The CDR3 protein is CASGDIGRKLFF. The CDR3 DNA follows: TGTGCTAGTGGTGACATTGGAAGAAAACTGTTTTTT.

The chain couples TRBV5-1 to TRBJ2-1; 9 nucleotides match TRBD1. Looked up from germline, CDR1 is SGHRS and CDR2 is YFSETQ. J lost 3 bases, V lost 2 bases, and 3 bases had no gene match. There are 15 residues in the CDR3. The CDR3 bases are TGCGCCAGCAGCTTCGGGACAGGGTTCTACAATGAGCAGTTCTTC. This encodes CASSFGTGFYNEQFF.

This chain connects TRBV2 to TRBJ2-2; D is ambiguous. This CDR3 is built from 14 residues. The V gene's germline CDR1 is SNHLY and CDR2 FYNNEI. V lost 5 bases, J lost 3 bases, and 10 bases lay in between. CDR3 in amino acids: CASSYQAHTGELFF. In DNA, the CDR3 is TGTGCCAGCAGTTACCAGGCCCACACCGGGGAGCTGTTTTTT. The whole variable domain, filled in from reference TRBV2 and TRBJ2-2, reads EPEVTQTPSHQVTQMGQEVILRCVPISNHLYFYWYRQILGQKVEFLVSFYNNEISEKSEIFDDQFSVERPDGSNFTLKIRSTKLEDSAMYFCASSYQAHTGELFFGEGSRLTVL.